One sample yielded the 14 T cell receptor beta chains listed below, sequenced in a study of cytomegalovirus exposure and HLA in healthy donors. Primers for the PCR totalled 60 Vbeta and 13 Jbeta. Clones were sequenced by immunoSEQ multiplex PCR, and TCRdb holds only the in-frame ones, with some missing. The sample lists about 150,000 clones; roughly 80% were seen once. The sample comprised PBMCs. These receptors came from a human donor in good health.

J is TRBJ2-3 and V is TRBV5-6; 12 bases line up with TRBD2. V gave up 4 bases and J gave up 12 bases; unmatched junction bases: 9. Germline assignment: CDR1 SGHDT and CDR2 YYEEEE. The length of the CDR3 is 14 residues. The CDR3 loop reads CASSLNLAGGPQYF. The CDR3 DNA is TGTGCCAGCAGCCTAAACCTAGCGGGGGGGCCCCAGTATTTT. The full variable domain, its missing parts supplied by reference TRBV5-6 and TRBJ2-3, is DAGVTQSPTHLIKTRGQQVTLRCSPKSGHDTVSWYQQALGQGPQFIFQYYEEEERQRGNFPDRFSGHQFPNYSSELNVNALLLGDSALYLCASSLNLAGGPQYFGPGTRLTVL.

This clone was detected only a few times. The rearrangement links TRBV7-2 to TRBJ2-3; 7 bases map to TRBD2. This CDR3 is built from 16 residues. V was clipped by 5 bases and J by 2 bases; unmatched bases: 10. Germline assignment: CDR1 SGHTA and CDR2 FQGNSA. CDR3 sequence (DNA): TGTGCCAGCAGCCCCATGGCTAGCGGTGTCACAGATACGCAGTATTTT. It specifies CASSPMASGVTDTQYF.

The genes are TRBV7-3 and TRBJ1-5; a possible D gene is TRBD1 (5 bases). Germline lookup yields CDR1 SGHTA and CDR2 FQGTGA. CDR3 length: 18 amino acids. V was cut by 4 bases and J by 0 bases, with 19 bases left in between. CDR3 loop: CASSWWGSDNNSNQPQHF. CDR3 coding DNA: TGTGCCAGCAGCTGGTGGGGCTCTGACAACAATAGCAATCAGCCCCAGCATTTT.

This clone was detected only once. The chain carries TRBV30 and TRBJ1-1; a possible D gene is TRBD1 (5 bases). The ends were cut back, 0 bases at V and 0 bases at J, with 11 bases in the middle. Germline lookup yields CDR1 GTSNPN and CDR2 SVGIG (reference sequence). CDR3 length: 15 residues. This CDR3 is CAWSVLDRLNTEAFF. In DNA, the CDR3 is TGTGCCTGGAGTGTATTAGACAGATTGAACACTGAAGCTTTCTTT.

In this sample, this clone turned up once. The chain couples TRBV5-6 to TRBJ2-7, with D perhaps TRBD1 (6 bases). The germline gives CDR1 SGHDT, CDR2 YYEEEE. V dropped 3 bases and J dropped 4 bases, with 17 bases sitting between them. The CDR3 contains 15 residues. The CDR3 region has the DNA TGTGCCAGCAGCTCAAAACCTTACAGGGATTACGAGCAGTACTTC. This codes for CASSSKPYRDYEQYF.

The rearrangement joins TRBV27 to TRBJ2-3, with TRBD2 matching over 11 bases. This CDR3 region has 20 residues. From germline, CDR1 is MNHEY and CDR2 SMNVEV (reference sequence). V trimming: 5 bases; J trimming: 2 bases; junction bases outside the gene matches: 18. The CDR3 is CASSRPGLAALSGPTDTQYF. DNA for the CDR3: TGTGCCAGCAGTCGACCGGGACTAGCGGCTCTGAGCGGGCCCACAGATACGCAGTATTTT.

The CDR3 loop is CASRGGAYGYTF. CDR3 nucleotide sequence: TGTGCCAGCAGGGGGGGAGCCTATGGCTACACCTTC. J is TRBJ1-2 and V is TRBV5-4; D perhaps matches TRBD1 (5 bases). The germline V and J ends were trimmed by 5 bases and 4 bases, with 9 bases remaining between them. This CDR3 region has 12 residues. From germline, CDR1 is SGHNT and CDR2 YYREEE (reference sequence).

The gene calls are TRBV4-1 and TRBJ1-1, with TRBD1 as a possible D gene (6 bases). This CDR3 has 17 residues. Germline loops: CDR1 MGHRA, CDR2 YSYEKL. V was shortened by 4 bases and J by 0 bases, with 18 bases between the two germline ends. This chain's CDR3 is CASSPGPGTSMNTEAFF. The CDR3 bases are TGCGCCAGCAGCCCGGGTCCCGGGACATCCATGAACACTGAAGCTTTCTTT.

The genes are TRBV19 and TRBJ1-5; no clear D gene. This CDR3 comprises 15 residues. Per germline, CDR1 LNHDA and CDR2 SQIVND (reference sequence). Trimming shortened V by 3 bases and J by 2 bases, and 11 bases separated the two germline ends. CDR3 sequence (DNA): TGTGCCAGTAGTATTAGTTTCGGGGGCAATCAGCCCCAGCATTTT. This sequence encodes CASSISFGGNQPQHF.

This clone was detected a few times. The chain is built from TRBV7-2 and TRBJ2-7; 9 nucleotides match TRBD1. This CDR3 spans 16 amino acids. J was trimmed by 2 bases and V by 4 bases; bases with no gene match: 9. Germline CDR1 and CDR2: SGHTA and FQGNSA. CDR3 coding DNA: TGTGCCAGCAGCTACCGTGTTGACAGGGGGACCTACGAGCAGTACTTC. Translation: CASSYRVDRGTYEQYF.

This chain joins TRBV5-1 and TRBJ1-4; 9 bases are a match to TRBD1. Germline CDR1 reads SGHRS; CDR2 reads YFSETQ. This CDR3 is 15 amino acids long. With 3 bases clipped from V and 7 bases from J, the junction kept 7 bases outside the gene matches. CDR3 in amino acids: CASSSRTGEGEKLFF. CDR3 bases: TGCGCCAGCAGCTCCAGGACAGGGGAAGGTGAAAAACTGTTTTTT. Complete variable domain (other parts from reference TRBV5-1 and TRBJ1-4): KAGVTQTPRYLIKTRGQQVTLSCSPISGHRSVSWYQQTPGQGLQFLFEYFSETQRNKGNFPGRFSGRQFSNSRSEMNVSTLELGDSALYLCASSSRTGEGEKLFFGSGTQLSVL.

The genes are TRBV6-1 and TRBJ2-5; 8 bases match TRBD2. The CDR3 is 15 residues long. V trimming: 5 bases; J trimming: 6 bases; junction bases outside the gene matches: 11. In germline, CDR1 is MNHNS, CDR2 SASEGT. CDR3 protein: CASSSRRAGEQTQYF. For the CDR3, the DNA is TGTGCCAGCAGTTCTAGACGAGCGGGAGAACAGACCCAGTACTTC.

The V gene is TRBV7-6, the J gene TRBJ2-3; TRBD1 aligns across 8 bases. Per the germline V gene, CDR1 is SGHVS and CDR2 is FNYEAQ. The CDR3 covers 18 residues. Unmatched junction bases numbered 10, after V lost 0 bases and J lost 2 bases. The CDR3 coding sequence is TGTGCCAGCAGCTTAGCCGGGACAGGCCACGAAATCACAGATACGCAGTATTTT. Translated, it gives CASSLAGTGHEITDTQYF.

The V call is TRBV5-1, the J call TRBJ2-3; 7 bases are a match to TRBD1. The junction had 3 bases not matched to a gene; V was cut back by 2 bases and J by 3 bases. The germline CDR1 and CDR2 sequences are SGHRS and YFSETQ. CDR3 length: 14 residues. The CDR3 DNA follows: TGCGCCAGCAGCTTCACAGGGGATACAGATACGCAGTATTTT. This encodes CASSFTGDTDTQYF.